This passage covers 17 T cell receptor beta chains from one sample sequenced in a study of T cells in tuberculosis. Specified time point: new active TB diagnosis, blood taken before or within 7 days of starting treatment. The data were produced by immunoSEQ multiplex PCR, yet TCRdb's version contains in-frame clones alone and is incomplete. The sample has about 38,000 clones, around 94% seen once; the top ten hold around 4.2%. Sequencing used PBMCs, obtained at tuberculosis diagnosis. The source of these receptors is an adult with tuberculosis.

The chain is built from TRBV19 and TRBJ2-2; 12 nucleotides align to TRBD1. V gave up 5 bases and J gave up 5 bases; unmatched junction bases: 15. There are 19 residues in the CDR3. The germline V gene encodes CDR1 LNHDA and CDR2 SQIVND (reference sequence). The CDR3 nucleotides are TGTGCCAGTAGTCCGAGGGGGACAGGGGGCTGGGTCGCAACCGGGGAGCTGTTTTTT. Amino acids: CASSPRGTGGWVATGELFF.

The rearrangement uses TRBV11-3 and TRBJ2-1; 7 bases line up with TRBD1. Germline V gene sequence: CDR1 SGHNT, CDR2 YENEEA. The junction had 9 bases not matched to a gene; V was cut back by 8 bases and J by 8 bases. This CDR3 region has 13 residues. The chain's CDR3 is CASARQGFDEQFF. CDR3 nucleotide sequence: TGTGCCAGCGCGAGACAGGGTTTCGATGAGCAGTTCTTC.

The J gene is TRBJ2-2, the V gene TRBV11-2; TRBD1 matches 8 bases. Unmatched junction bases numbered 14, after V lost 4 bases and J lost 4 bases. The CDR3 totals 18 residues. The V gene's germline CDR1 is SGHAT and CDR2 FQNNGV. CDR3 sequence (DNA): TGTGCCAGCAGCTCCGCGAGGGCCGGGACAGGACCCACCGGGGAGCTGTTTTTT. Amino acid sequence: CASSSARAGTGPTGELFF.

The chain combines TRBV4-3 with TRBJ1-5; D is uncertain. Germline V CDR1 and CDR2: LGHNA, YSLEER. Trimming left V 0 bases short and J 1 base short, with 10 bases between. There are 16 residues in the CDR3. The CDR3 sequence is CASSQEARLSNQPQHF. The CDR3 nucleotides read TGCGCCAGCAGCCAAGAAGCCAGACTGAGCAATCAGCCCCAGCATTTT.

The chain carries TRBV5-5 and TRBJ2-7; D is uncertain. CDR1 is SGHKS, CDR2 YYEKEE, per germline (reference sequence). V was clipped by 2 bases and J by 4 bases, with 10 bases between them. The CDR3 loop spans 13 amino acids. CDR3 protein: CASSFTPEYEQYF. As DNA, the CDR3 is TGTGCCAGCAGCTTTACCCCTGAGTACGAGCAGTACTTC.

The J gene is TRBJ2-7, the V gene TRBV27, with D maybe TRBD2 (6 bases). This CDR3 is 14 amino acids long. Germline assignment: CDR1 MNHEY and CDR2 SMNVEV (reference sequence). Trimming left V 2 bases short and J 4 bases short, with 12 bases between. Written as DNA, the CDR3 is TGTGCCAGCAGTTTAACGGGACTTGGTTACGAGCAGTACTTC. Translated, it gives CASSLTGLGYEQYF.

This chain connects TRBV18 to TRBJ1-1; TRBD1 matches at 7 bases. Germline V gene sequence: CDR1 KGHSH, CDR2 LQKENI. The CDR3 sequence is 16 residues long. V shed 4 bases, J shed 0 bases, and the junction held 8 bases outside the gene matches. CDR3 DNA sequence: TGTGCCAGCTCACTTTACCCACAGGGGTTGAACACTGAAGCTTTCTTT. Its translation: CASSLYPQGLNTEAFF.

The genes are TRBV9 and TRBJ1-5; D gene uncertain. This CDR3 has 14 amino acids. Between the trimmed V and J ends, which lost 2 bases and 5 bases, there was a span of 11 bases. Germline values: CDR1 SGDLS, CDR2 YYNGEE. CDR3 sequence (DNA): TGTGCCAGCAGCGTTTCAGATTTCCATCAGCCCCAGCATTTT. Its protein is CASSVSDFHQPQHF.

This chain links TRBV7-9 with TRBJ2-1; unclear D gene. CDR3 size: 16 residues. Germline values: CDR1 SEHNR, CDR2 FQNEAQ (reference sequence). V lost 5 bases and J lost 4, with 18 bases in between. Here the CDR3 DNA reads TGTGCCAGCAGCCCAACGCGGCTTCTCCCTTACAATGAGCAGTTCTTC. Translating it yields CASSPTRLLPYNEQFF.

This chain links TRBV12-5 with TRBJ1-1; possibly TRBD1 for D (6 bases). Trimming stripped 0 bases from V and 0 bases from J, with 17 bases between. This CDR3 comprises 18 residues. Germline CDR1 and CDR2: LGHNT and FRNRAP. The CDR3 DNA reads as TGTGCTAGTGGTTTGGTACGAGATGGGTACAGGGTGAACACTGAAGCTTTCTTT. Translation gives CASGLVRDGYRVNTEAFF. Full variable domain (outside the CDR3, taken from reference TRBV12-5 and TRBJ1-1): DARVTQTPRHKVTEMGQEVTMRCQPILGHNTVFWYRQTMMQGLELLAYFRNRAPLDDSGMPKDRFSAEMPDATLATLKIQPSEPRDSAVYFCASGLVRDGYRVNTEAFFGQGTRLTVV.

J is TRBJ1-2 and V is TRBV2; no definite D call. From germline, CDR1 is SNHLY and CDR2 FYNNEI. The CDR3 totals 14 residues. Trimming took 7 bases from V and 4 from J, leaving 16 bases between them. CDR3: CASMPGKALYGYTF. DNA for the CDR3: TGTGCCAGCATGCCGGGGAAAGCTCTCTATGGCTACACCTTC. Supplemented by reference TRBV2 and TRBJ1-2, the full variable domain reads EPEVTQTPSHQVTQMGQEVILRCVPISNHLYFYWYRQILGQKVEFLVSFYNNEISEKSEIFDDQFSVERPDGSNFTLKIRSTKLEDSAMYFCASMPGKALYGYTFGSGTRLTVV.

The chain combines TRBV6-5 with TRBJ1-4, with unresolved D. Germline-derived CDR1 and CDR2 are MNHEY and SVGAGI. The CDR3 covers 14 residues. V was pared by 6 bases and J by 0 bases, with 8 bases between. This chain's CDR3 is CASRDSTTNEKLFF. CDR3 in DNA: TGTGCCAGCAGGGACTCCACAACTAATGAAAAACTGTTTTTT.

The chain uses TRBV29-1 and TRBJ2-4; 12 bases line up with TRBD2. CDR1 is SQVTM and CDR2 is ANQGSEA in the germline V gene. The CDR3 is made up of 18 amino acids. The J segment lost 1 base and the V segment lost 4 bases, leaving 11 bases of the junction unmatched. CDR3 sequence reads: CSVGSSGGATRAKNIQYF. CDR3 nucleotides: TGCAGCGTTGGGTCTAGCGGGGGGGCCACCCGGGCCAAAAACATTCAGTACTTC. Together with reference TRBV29-1 and TRBJ2-4, the CDR3 gives the full variable domain: SAVISQKPSRDICQRGTSLTIQCQVDSQVTMMFWYRQQPGQSLTLIATANQGSEATYESGFVIDKFPISRPNLTFSTLTVSNMSPEDSSIYLCSVGSSGGATRAKNIQYFGAGTRLSVL.

J is TRBJ2-1 and V is TRBV27; 8 bases map to TRBD2. The V gene end was trimmed by 5 bases and the J gene end by 6 bases; junction bases not matched to a gene: 12. Germline lookup yields CDR1 MNHEY and CDR2 SMNVEV (reference sequence). The CDR3 covers 16 residues. CDR3 bases: TGTGCCAGCAGTACACCCGGGGGGGCTCGGTTCAATGAGCAGTTCTTC. It encodes CASSTPGGARFNEQFF.

The rearrangement links TRBV18 to TRBJ1-2, with TRBD1 matching 7 bases. The CDR3 consists of 13 residues. With V trimmed by 3 bases and J by 7 bases, 5 bases remained unmatched. Germline lookup yields CDR1 KGHSH and CDR2 LQKENI. The CDR3 DNA follows: TGTGCCAGCTCACCCACGACAGGGATTGGCTACACCTTC. Its protein product is CASSPTTGIGYTF.

The V and J genes are TRBV6-6 and TRBJ1-2; no firm D call. V was clipped by 5 bases and J by 8 bases, with 21 bases between them. Germline CDR1 is MNHNY and CDR2 is SVGAGI (reference sequence). This CDR3 is built from 15 residues. CDR3 in DNA: TGTGCCAGCAGTGCCCTTTCCGGGAGTTCGTGGGGCTACACCTTC. This gives the protein CASSALSGSSWGYTF.

V and J are TRBV4-3 and TRBJ2-1; TRBD1 matches 8 bases. The CDR3 is made up of 16 amino acids. Germline CDR1 is LGHNA and CDR2 is YSLEER. The trim removed 3 bases at V and 0 bases at J, leaving 4 bases unmatched. Here the CDR3 DNA reads TGCGCCAGCAGCCAGGGGGACAGGAGCTCCTACAATGAGCAGTTCTTC. Translating it yields CASSQGDRSSYNEQFF.